Listed here is a single TCR beta chain. The antigen is unknown. These data originate in a study of cytomegalovirus exposure and HLA in healthy donors. The overall study: Earlier work reported 95 million to 130 million unique TCR beta sequences from 170 million or so T cells. Findings of the study overall: Sequencing likely produced, as an artifact, a cluster of highly shared sequence variants.

CDR3 size: 18 residues. Germline assignment: CDR1 LGHNA and CDR2 YSLEER. Trimming at V came to 1 base and at J to 3 bases, leaving 11 bases not matched to a gene. The study ran its PCR with 60 Vbeta and 13 Jbeta primers. TCRdb's table, derived via immunoSEQ multiplex PCR, lists solely in-frame clones and lacks some. The top ten hold more than 2.5% of the sample, which has 85,000 to 120,000 clones, roughly 70% seen once. Input material: PBMCs. J is TRBJ2-1 and V is TRBV4-3; 8 nucleotides agree with TRBD2. The TCR comes from a male donor in good health and CMV-seropositive. CDR3 in amino acids: CASSQGRPGLVNYNEQFF. In DNA, the CDR3 is TGCGCCAGCAGCCAAGGCCGCCCGGGACTAGTGAACTACAATGAGCAGTTCTTC.